The clone carrying this T cell receptor (beta chain) was observed a handful of times. This sample is drawn from a study of T cells in Graves' hyperthyroidism and ophthalmopathy. The CDR3 regions of TCR beta were amplified from RNA transcripts. The HTBI primer set served for first-round RT-PCR of the TCR CDR3. A single record per CDR3 protein comes from TCRdb applying MiXCR to the multiplex PCR reads. The sample holds about 560,000 distinct CDR3 sequences, 12% to 15% seen once. Graves' hyperthyroidism without ophthalmopathy progression within 18 months was termed stable. Diagnostic decisions used clinical symptoms, serum thyroxine and TRAb, thyroid ultrasound and orbital computed tomography. The authors obtained PBMCs from roughly 9.7 ml of fresh peripheral blood. In germline, CDR1 is SNHLY, CDR2 FYNNEI. The V end lost 7 bases, the J end lost 1 base, and 14 bases lay between the germline ends. This CDR3 comprises 16 residues.

The rearrangement uses TRBV2 and TRBJ2-6, with D possibly TRBD1 on 6 matching bases. Material for sequencing was blood. The clonotype comes from a woman between 35 and 50 years old with Graves' hyperthyroidism. The CDR3 DNA sequence: TGTGCCAGCACCAGAAGGACAGATTCTGGGGCCAACGTCCTGACTTTC. Translating gives CASTRRTDSGANVLTF.